The 24 T cell receptor beta chains in this list originate from one sample, sequenced in a study of blood T cell repertoires in COVID-19. Sequenced by immunoSEQ multiplex PCR; TCRdb stores in-frame clones only, minus some. The sample carries about 67,000 clones, about 87% recorded once. The specimen sequenced was peripheral blood. The receptor source for this set is a man aged 50 or older with active COVID-19.

DNA for the CDR3: TGCAGCGTCGGGACAGGGAACACTGAAGCTTTCTTT. Translated: CSVGTGNTEAFF. This rearrangement joins TRBV29-1 to TRBJ1-1; 8 bases line up with TRBD1. After removal of 6 bases from V and 1 base from J, the junction contained 1 base not matched to a gene. Germline lookup yields CDR1 SQVTM and CDR2 ANQGSEA. The CDR3 has 12 amino acids.

The rearrangement uses TRBV27 and TRBJ2-5, with 10 bases matching TRBD1. Germline assignment: CDR1 MNHEY and CDR2 SMNVEV (reference sequence). The V and J ends lost 5 bases and 7 bases, in that order; junction bases with no gene match: 7. The CDR3 consists of 14 residues. CDR3 sequence: CASSPGTGVVTQYF. Written as DNA, the CDR3 is TGTGCCAGCAGTCCCGGGACAGGGGTCGTGACCCAGTACTTC.

V is TRBV5-4 and J is TRBJ2-2, with 8 positions matching TRBD1. J gave up 4 bases and V 1 base, and 6 bases lay outside the gene matches. Germline assignment: CDR1 SGHNT and CDR2 YYREEE (reference sequence). The CDR3 has 16 amino acids. The CDR3 DNA is TGTGCCAGCAGCTTGCAGGGGGCGGGTAGCACCGGGGAGCTGTTTTTT. Amino acids: CASSLQGAGSTGELFF.

This chain uses TRBV6-2 or TRBV6-3 with TRBJ2-3; a possible D gene is TRBD1 (6 bases). Trimming left V 2 bases short and J 6 bases short, with 15 bases between. CDR1 and CDR2 from the germline V gene are MNHEY and SVGEGT. This CDR3 has 15 residues. The chain's CDR3 is CASSYRQGWFDTQYF. In DNA form, the CDR3 reads TGTGCCAGCAGTTACCGGCAGGGGTGGTTTGATACGCAGTATTTT.

This rearrangement joins TRBV19 to TRBJ2-1, with TRBD2 identical over 7 bases. Germline assignment: CDR1 LNHDA and CDR2 SQIVND (reference sequence). The V and J ends lost 5 bases and 10 bases, in that order; junction bases with no gene match: 8. CDR3 length: 13 residues. CDR3 loop: CASSSTSPGEQFF. The CDR3 DNA follows: TGTGCCAGTAGTTCGACTAGCCCGGGGGAGCAGTTCTTC. The complete variable domain, with remaining parts taken from reference TRBV19 and TRBJ2-1, reads DGGITQSPKYLFRKEGQNVTLSCEQNLNHDAMYWYRQDPGQGLRLIYYSQIVNDFQKGDIAEGYSVSREKKESFPLTVTSAQKNPTAFYLCASSSTSPGEQFFGPGTRLTVL.

The rearrangement uses TRBV18 and TRBJ1-3; D is unclear. Between the trimmed V and J ends, which lost 2 bases and 3 bases, there was a span of 11 bases. There are 15 residues in the CDR3. Germline assignment: CDR1 KGHSH and CDR2 LQKENI. CDR3 loop: CASSPTWGDGNTIYF. The CDR3 DNA reads TGTGCCAGCTCACCAACGTGGGGAGATGGAAACACCATATATTTT.

This clone was counted only a few times. This chain connects TRBV15 to TRBJ1-5, with D uncertain. V was cut by 4 bases and J by 7 bases, with 8 bases left in between. Germline V lookup: CDR1 LNHNV, CDR2 YYDKDF (reference sequence). The CDR3 extends over 12 amino acids. The CDR3 DNA reads as TGTGCCACCAGCAATTCGGGGCAGCCCCAGCATTTT. Amino acids: CATSNSGQPQHF.

This clone was seen a few times. The chain couples TRBV6-2 or TRBV6-3 to TRBJ1-1; weak D call: TRBD1 (5 bases). V dropped 2 bases and J dropped 3 bases, with 10 bases sitting between them. The germline V gene has CDR1 MNHEY and CDR2 SVGEGT. The CDR3 contains 14 residues. The DNA for the CDR3 is TGTGCCAGCAGTTACGGATTAGGGGACACTGAAGCTTTCTTT. As protein: CASSYGLGDTEAFF.

The gene calls are TRBV5-1 and TRBJ2-2, with unresolved D. V was shortened by 0 bases and J by 0 bases, with 6 bases between the two germline ends. Germline CDR1 reads SGHRS; CDR2 reads YFSETQ. This CDR3 contains 15 residues. The CDR3: CASSLDSSNTGELFF. DNA of the CDR3: TGCGCCAGCAGCTTGGACAGCTCGAACACCGGGGAGCTGTTTTTT.

CDR3 in DNA: TGCGCCAGCAGCCAAAGCGGTAGTAGCGGCCTGAAGGCAGATACGCAGTATTTT. Its translation is CASSQSGSSGLKADTQYF. V and J are TRBV4-3 and TRBJ2-3, with D perhaps TRBD2 (6 bases). Trimming removed 2 bases at V and 4 bases at J, with 22 bases between. The CDR3 extends over 18 amino acids. The germline CDR1 and CDR2 sequences are LGHNA and YSLEER.

This clone was observed once. The chain recombines TRBV18 with TRBJ1-2; TRBD1 aligns across 7 bases. The CDR3 is 14 amino acids. Trimming removed 3 bases from V and 5 bases from J; junction bases left unmatched: 6. CDR1 and CDR2 (germline): KGHSH, LQKENI. CDR3 residues: CASSPPTGLYGYTF. For the CDR3, the DNA is TGTGCCAGCTCACCGCCGACAGGGCTTTATGGCTACACCTTC.

V and J are TRBV7-2 and TRBJ2-1, with D possibly TRBD2 on 7 matching bases. Trimming pared 1 base from V and 12 bases from J, leaving 10 bases between. Germline V lookup: CDR1 SGHTA, CDR2 FQGNSA. This CDR3 has 12 amino acids. The CDR3 DNA is TGTGCCAGCAGCTTAGGGGGGGGCAGGCAGTTCTTC. This encodes CASSLGGGRQFF.

The gene calls are TRBV10-3 and TRBJ1-1; D gene uncertain. This CDR3 spans 12 amino acids. CDR1 and CDR2 from the germline V gene are ENHRY and SYGVKD. Trimming removed 5 bases at V and 7 bases at J, with 11 bases between. CDR3 sequence reads: CAISTGSGEAFF. The CDR3 DNA follows: TGTGCCATCAGTACGGGATCGGGTGAAGCTTTCTTT.

The V and J genes are TRBV28 and TRBJ1-6; a possible D gene is TRBD1 (5 bases). This CDR3 spans 15 amino acids. The V end was cut by 2 bases, the J end by 10 bases, with 15 bases between. Germline loops: CDR1 MDHEN, CDR2 SYDVKM. CDR3 bases: TGTGCCAGCAGTTTAGGAGGGGCAGAAGACTCACCCCTCCACTTT. Translated: CASSLGGAEDSPLHF.

The genes are TRBV24-1 and TRBJ2-3, with 7 bases aligning to TRBD2. V was pared by 4 bases and J by 4 bases, with 10 bases of the junction left unmatched. The CDR3 is made up of 16 amino acids. CDR1 KGHDR and CDR2 SFDVKD come from the germline V gene. CDR3 nucleotides: TGTGCCACCAGTGAAACCCGTGGGGCGGGGGCAGATACGCAGTATTTT. Residues: CATSETRGAGADTQYF.

This clone was picked up a small number of times. The genes are TRBV4-1 and TRBJ2-1; D perhaps matches TRBD1 (6 bases). From germline, CDR1 is MGHRA and CDR2 YSYEKL. The CDR3 runs to 16 residues. V was pared by 0 bases and J by 4 bases, with 13 bases between. In nucleotides, the CDR3 is TGCGCCAGCAGCCAAGATACAGGGAGTCCTTACAATGAGCAGTTCTTC. This translates into CASSQDTGSPYNEQFF.

The chain recombines TRBV7-3 with TRBJ2-7, with D maybe TRBD2 (6 bases). Trimming stripped 0 bases from V and 6 bases from J, with 9 bases between. Germline V gene sequence: CDR1 SGHTA, CDR2 FQGTGA. CDR3 length: 13 amino acids. The CDR3 is CASSLTQRAEQYF. CDR3 sequence (DNA): TGTGCCAGCAGCTTAACGCAGCGGGCCGAGCAGTACTTC.

CDR3 DNA sequence: TGTGCCAGCAGTTCCCGCCGGGAGGGAGAGACCCAGTACTTC. Protein: CASSSRREGETQYF. The chain uses TRBV25-1 and TRBJ2-5; the match to TRBD2 covers 8 bases. The CDR3 runs 14 residues. Unmatched junction bases numbered 6, after V lost 5 bases and J lost 4 bases. Per germline, CDR1 MGHDK and CDR2 SYGVNS.

This chain joins TRBV10-2 and TRBJ1-3; D perhaps matches TRBD1 (6 bases). The CDR3 loop spans 15 amino acids. Germline CDR1 and CDR2: WSHSY and SAAADI. V was pared by 8 bases and J by 2 bases, with 16 bases between. CDR3 sequence: CASSATGNPGNTIYF. The CDR3 DNA sequence: TGCGCCAGCTCAGCCACAGGGAACCCTGGAAACACCATATATTTT.

The count of this clone is one. The chain is built from TRBV9 and TRBJ2-2; 9 bases fit TRBD2. The length of the CDR3 is 16 residues. V lost 4 bases to trimming and J lost 2 bases; unmatched junction nucleotides: 6. In germline, CDR1 is SGDLS, CDR2 YYNGEE. This CDR3 reads CASSSRLAENTGELFF. CDR3 nucleotide sequence: TGTGCCAGCAGCTCGCGACTAGCGGAAAACACCGGGGAGCTGTTTTTT.

The chain joins TRBV11-1 to TRBJ1-1, with D perhaps matching TRBD1 (5 bases). This CDR3 has 14 amino acids. The germline V gene has CDR1 SGHAT and CDR2 FQDESV (reference sequence). V lost 5 bases, J lost 5 bases, and 15 bases lay in between. For the CDR3, the DNA is TGTGCCAGCAGCAAGGAGGGCGAGGGGACTGAAGCTTTCTTT. Its protein is CASSKEGEGTEAFF.

The chain recombines TRBV5-1 with TRBJ1-2; TRBD1 agrees at 7 bases. The trim removed 0 bases at V and 6 bases at J, leaving 5 bases unmatched. This CDR3 region has 14 residues. In germline, CDR1 is SGHRS, CDR2 YFSETQ. DNA for the CDR3: TGCGCCAGCAGCTTGGCTAGCAGGGGGGATGGCTACACCTTC. Protein sequence: CASSLASRGDGYTF.

The sample holds one count of this clone. The chain is built from TRBV5-1 and TRBJ2-7; 7 bases line up with TRBD1. The CDR3 is 13 amino acids. Germline CDR1 reads SGHRS; CDR2 reads YFSETQ. V shed 2 bases and J 6 bases; nucleotides not matched to a gene: 5. As DNA, the CDR3 is TGCGCCAGCAGCTTATTTACAGGGGTCGAGCAGTACTTC. Its protein is CASSLFTGVEQYF. The full variable domain, rest sourced from reference TRBV5-1 and TRBJ2-7, is KAGVTQTPRYLIKTRGQQVTLSCSPISGHRSVSWYQQTPGQGLQFLFEYFSETQRNKGNFPGRFSGRQFSNSRSEMNVSTLELGDSALYLCASSLFTGVEQYFGPGTRLTVT.

This clone has only one observation. This sequence joins TRBV6-5 and TRBJ1-6, with 7 bases matching TRBD1. The germline gives CDR1 MNHEY, CDR2 SVGAGI. The length of the CDR3 is 14 residues. The trim removed 6 bases at V and 4 bases at J, leaving 3 bases unmatched. The CDR3 sequence: CASRGGQYNSPLHF. The DNA for the CDR3 is TGTGCCAGCAGGGGGGGACAGTATAATTCACCCCTCCACTTT.